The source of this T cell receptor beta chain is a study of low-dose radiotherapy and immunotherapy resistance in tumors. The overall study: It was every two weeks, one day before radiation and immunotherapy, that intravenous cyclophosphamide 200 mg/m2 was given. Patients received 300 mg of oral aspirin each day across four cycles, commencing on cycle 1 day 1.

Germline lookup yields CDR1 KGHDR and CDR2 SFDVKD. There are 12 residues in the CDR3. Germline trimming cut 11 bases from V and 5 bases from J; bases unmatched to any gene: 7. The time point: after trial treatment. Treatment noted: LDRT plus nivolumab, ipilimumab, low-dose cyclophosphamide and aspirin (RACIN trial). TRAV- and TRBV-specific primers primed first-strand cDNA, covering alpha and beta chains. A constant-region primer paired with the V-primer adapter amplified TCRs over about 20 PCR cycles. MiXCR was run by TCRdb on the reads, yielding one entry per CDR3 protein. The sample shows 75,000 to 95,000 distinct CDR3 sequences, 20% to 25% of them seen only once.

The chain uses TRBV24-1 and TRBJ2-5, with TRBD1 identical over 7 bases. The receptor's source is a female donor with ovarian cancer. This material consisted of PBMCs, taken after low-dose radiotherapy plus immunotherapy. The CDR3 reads CASRVQGETQYF. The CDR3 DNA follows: TGTGCCAGCAGGGTACAGGGGGAGACCCAGTACTTC.